These 19 T cell receptor beta chains share one sample of origin, sequenced in a study of blood T cell repertoires in COVID-19. Profiled with immunoSEQ multiplex PCR; TCRdb holds only in-frame clones, not every one. The table lists 200,000 to 250,000 clones, 70% to 90% of them singletons, with roughly 3% in the top ten. Sequencing was carried out using peripheral blood. These receptors originate from a man between 18 and 29 years old with active or convalescent COVID-19.

The J gene is TRBJ1-2, the V gene TRBV2; TRBD1 matches 9 bases. The CDR3 sequence is 15 residues long. The V gene's germline CDR1 is SNHLY and CDR2 FYNNEI. The V segment lost 2 bases and the J segment 7 bases; nucleotides outside the gene matches: 8. DNA for the CDR3: TGTGCCAGCAGTGAACAGTGGACAGGGGCGGCTGGCTACACCTTC. It yields the protein CASSEQWTGAAGYTF.

V gene TRBV6-5 combines with J gene TRBJ1-2, with unresolved D. The length of the CDR3 is 13 residues. Germline V gene data show CDR1 as MNHEY and CDR2 as SVGAGI. Trimming removed 0 bases from V and 5 bases from J, with 7 bases in between. CDR3 in amino acids: CASSYSNGYGYTF. The CDR3 DNA follows: TGTGCCAGCAGTTACTCGAACGGTTATGGCTACACCTTC.

CDR3 sequence reads: CASSASRASNYGYTF. Here the CDR3 DNA reads TGTGCCAGCAGTGCCTCCAGGGCGTCTAACTATGGCTACACCTTC. V gene TRBV6-6 combines with J gene TRBJ1-2; possibly TRBD1 for D (5 bases). V gave up 5 bases and J gave up 0 bases, with 13 bases separating them. Germline-derived CDR1 and CDR2 are MNHNY and SVGAGI (reference sequence). The CDR3 extends over 15 amino acids.

This rearrangement joins TRBV19 to TRBJ2-7, with 11 bases matching TRBD1. Germline V CDR1 and CDR2: LNHDA, SQIVND (reference sequence). J was trimmed by 6 bases and V by 4 bases; bases with no gene match: 5. The CDR3 consists of 14 residues. CDR3 in amino acids: CASSSGQGASEQYF. CDR3 sequence (DNA): TGTGCCAGTAGTAGTGGACAGGGGGCGAGCGAGCAGTACTTC.

This clone has a handful of counts. The genes are TRBV27 and TRBJ2-3; TRBD2 matches 9 bases. This CDR3 comprises 17 residues. The V and J ends lost 6 bases and 2 bases, in that order; junction bases with no gene match: 12. Germline CDR1 and CDR2: MNHEY and SMNVEV (reference sequence). This CDR3 reads CASSYWGVAGATDTQYF. In nucleotides, the CDR3 is TGTGCCAGCAGCTACTGGGGGGTAGCGGGGGCCACAGATACGCAGTATTTT.

The chain combines TRBV6-5 with TRBJ1-2; D is unresolved. V gave up 2 bases and J gave up 0 bases, with 10 bases separating them. Germline loops: CDR1 MNHEY, CDR2 SVGAGI. The CDR3 runs 15 residues. The CDR3 sequence: CASSYLTGTNYGYTF. As DNA, the CDR3 is TGTGCCAGCAGTTACCTGACCGGGACTAACTATGGCTACACCTTC.

The sample holds one count of this clone. The rearrangement joins TRBV12-5 to TRBJ2-5, with 12 bases lining up with TRBD2. This CDR3 has 18 amino acids. The germline V gene has CDR1 LGHNT and CDR2 FRNRAP. The junction had 12 bases not matched to a gene; V was cut back by 6 bases and J by 1 base. CDR3 in DNA: TGTGCTAGTGGCCAAACTAGCGGGAGGAAGGGACTCCAAGAGACCCAGTACTTC. Translating it yields CASGQTSGRKGLQETQYF. Full variable domain (missing parts from reference TRBV12-5 and TRBJ2-5): DARVTQTPRHKVTEMGQEVTMRCQPILGHNTVFWYRQTMMQGLELLAYFRNRAPLDDSGMPKDRFSAEMPDATLATLKIQPSEPRDSAVYFCASGQTSGRKGLQETQYFGPGTRLLVL.

This clone was seen a handful of times. The chain carries TRBV6-2 or TRBV6-3 and TRBJ1-6, with D possibly TRBD1 on 6 matching bases. CDR3 length: 15 amino acids. The V end was cut by 4 bases, the J end by 3 bases, with 10 bases between. Germline values: CDR1 MNHEY, CDR2 SVGEGT. The CDR3 reads CASSLQGHYNSPLHF. As DNA, the CDR3 is TGTGCCAGCAGTTTGCAGGGGCACTATAATTCACCCCTCCACTTT.

The chain carries TRBV11-2 and TRBJ1-1; 7 bases line up with TRBD1. V dropped 5 bases and J dropped 10; count of bases not matched to a gene: 16. The CDR3 is made up of 15 amino acids. In germline, CDR1 is SGHAT, CDR2 FQNNGV. CDR3 loop: CASSGRQEGGFGAFF. The CDR3 bases are TGTGCCAGCAGCGGACGACAGGAAGGGGGCTTTGGAGCTTTCTTT.

The chain couples TRBV6-4 to TRBJ2-1; 8 nucleotides align to TRBD1. The CDR3 has 15 amino acids. Losses at the gene ends were 5 bases for V and 8 bases for J; bases not matched to a gene: 11. In germline, CDR1 is MRHNA, CDR2 SNTAGT. The CDR3 nucleotides read TGTGCCAGCAGTAGGGAGACAGGGGCGGTCCATGAGCAGTTCTTC. Its protein is CASSRETGAVHEQFF.

This chain joins TRBV5-1 and TRBJ1-6; D is uncertain. Germline CDR1 SGHRS, CDR2 YFSETQ. V dropped 2 bases and J dropped 10 bases, with 16 bases sitting between them. This CDR3 has 15 residues. CDR3 amino acids: CASSLKTAGRSPLHF. DNA for the CDR3: TGCGCCAGCAGCTTAAAGACGGCGGGAAGGTCACCCCTCCACTTT. Supplemented by reference TRBV5-1 and TRBJ1-6, the full variable domain reads KAGVTQTPRYLIKTRGQQVTLSCSPISGHRSVSWYQQTPGQGLQFLFEYFSETQRNKGNFPGRFSGRQFSNSRSEMNVSTLELGDSALYLCASSLKTAGRSPLHFGNGTRLTVT.

J is TRBJ2-2 and V is TRBV13, with TRBD2 matching 11 bases. This CDR3 region has 16 residues. CDR1 is PRHDT, CDR2 FYEKMQ, per germline (reference sequence). V lost 6 bases, J lost 4 bases, and 7 bases stayed unmatched. The CDR3 protein is CASSLNSGGATGELFF. CDR3 coding DNA: TGTGCCAGCAGTTTGAATAGCGGGGGGGCCACCGGGGAGCTGTTTTTT.

The CDR3 protein is CASSQVLHTNQPQHF. In nucleotides, the CDR3 is TGCGCCAGCAGCCAAGTTTTACACACCAATCAGCCCCAGCATTTT. The chain has TRBV4-3 and TRBJ1-5, with no clear D. With 1 base removed from V and 3 bases from J, the gap between germline ends came to 10 bases. The CDR3 totals 15 residues. The germline CDR1 and CDR2 sequences are LGHNA and YSLEER.

CDR3 DNA sequence: TGTGCCAGCAGTGGAGAAGTAAATCAGCCCCAGCATTTT. It yields the protein CASSGEVNQPQHF. V and J are TRBV2 and TRBJ1-5; no reliable D call. Trimming shortened V by 4 bases and J by 4 bases, and 8 bases separated the two germline ends. The CDR3 is 13 residues long. Germline CDR1 and CDR2: SNHLY and FYNNEI.

The V gene is TRBV28, the J gene TRBJ2-5; no definite D call. In germline, CDR1 is MDHEN, CDR2 SYDVKM. The CDR3 sequence is 13 residues long. Trimming shortened V by 6 bases and J by 7 bases, and 15 bases separated the two germline ends. CDR3 DNA sequence: TGTGCCAGCAGCCTGACACCAAAGTGGACCCAGTACTTC. Amino acids: CASSLTPKWTQYF. Full variable domain (remainder filled in from reference TRBV28 and TRBJ2-5): DVKVTQSSRYLVKRTGEKVFLECVQDMDHENMFWYRQDPGLGLRLIYFSYDVKMKEKGDIPEGYSVSREKKERFSLILESASTNQTSMYLCASSLTPKWTQYFGPGTRLLVL.

The chain uses TRBV6-4 and TRBJ2-3; D is undetermined. Per the germline V gene, CDR1 is MRHNA and CDR2 is SNTAGT. V gave up 3 bases and J gave up 0 bases, with 7 bases separating them. The CDR3 extends over 14 amino acids. This CDR3 reads CASSEQLSTDTQYF. The CDR3 DNA is TGTGCCAGCAGTGAACAGCTCAGCACAGATACGCAGTATTTT.

The V gene is TRBV7-2, the J gene TRBJ1-1, with 10 nucleotides matching TRBD1. V lost 5 bases and J lost 10; bases outside the gene matches: 7. The CDR3 has 13 amino acids. Germline V CDR1 and CDR2: SGHTA, FQGNSA. The CDR3 DNA follows: TGTGCCAGCAGCCTCAATGACAGGGGGCGAGCTTTCTTT. This sequence encodes CASSLNDRGRAFF.

The rearrangement joins TRBV18 to TRBJ1-3; TRBD1 matches 7 bases. The germline V gene encodes CDR1 KGHSH and CDR2 LQKENI. The CDR3 runs to 16 residues. V lost 3 bases and J lost 3; bases outside the gene matches: 8. CDR3 sequence: CASSPSGGSRGNTIYF. CDR3 in DNA: TGTGCCAGCTCACCCTCAGGGGGAAGTCGTGGAAACACCATATATTTT.

Only one count was recorded for this clone. This rearrangement joins TRBV5-1 to TRBJ2-2; 7 bases align to TRBD1. CDR1 and CDR2 from the germline V gene are SGHRS and YFSETQ. This CDR3 spans 16 amino acids. Trimming at V came to 0 bases and at J to 3 bases, leaving 5 bases not matched to a gene. The chain's CDR3 is CASSLEGRGYTGELFF. The CDR3 DNA follows: TGCGCCAGCAGCTTGGAAGGCAGGGGGTACACCGGGGAGCTGTTTTTT.